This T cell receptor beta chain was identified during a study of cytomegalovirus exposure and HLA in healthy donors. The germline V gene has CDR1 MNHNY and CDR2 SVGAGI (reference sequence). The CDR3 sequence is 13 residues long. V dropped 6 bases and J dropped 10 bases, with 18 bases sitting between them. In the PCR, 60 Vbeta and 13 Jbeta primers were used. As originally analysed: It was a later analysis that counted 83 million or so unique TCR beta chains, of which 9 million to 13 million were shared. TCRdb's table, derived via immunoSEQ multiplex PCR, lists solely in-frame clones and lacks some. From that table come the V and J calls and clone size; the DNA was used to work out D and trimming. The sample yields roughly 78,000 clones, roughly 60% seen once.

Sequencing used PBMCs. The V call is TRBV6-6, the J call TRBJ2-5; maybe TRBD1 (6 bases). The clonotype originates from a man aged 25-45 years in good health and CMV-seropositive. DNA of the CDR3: TGTGCCAGCAGCTTCCCAGGGGTGGAGGACCAGTACTTC. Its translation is CASSFPGVEDQYF.